This TCR beta chain was captured in a study of T cell changes during pregnancy in multiple sclerosis. The data were produced by immunoSEQ multiplex PCR, yet TCRdb's version contains in-frame clones alone and is incomplete. The sample lists 70,000 to 75,000 clones, about 92% occurring once. V was shortened by 2 bases and J by 1 base, with 8 bases between the two germline ends. The length of the CDR3 is 15 residues. Looked up from germline, CDR1 is KGHSH and CDR2 is LQKENI. The input for sequencing was peripheral blood, taken in the second trimester of pregnancy. This clonotype originated in a female donor in good health, enrolled as a control in a pregnancy study. The V and J genes are TRBV18 and TRBJ1-4, with a weak D call TRBD1 (6 bases). The CDR3 loop reads CASSPLTGTNEKLFF. The CDR3 DNA follows: TGTGCCAGCTCACCATTGACAGGAACTAATGAAAAACTGTTTTTT.